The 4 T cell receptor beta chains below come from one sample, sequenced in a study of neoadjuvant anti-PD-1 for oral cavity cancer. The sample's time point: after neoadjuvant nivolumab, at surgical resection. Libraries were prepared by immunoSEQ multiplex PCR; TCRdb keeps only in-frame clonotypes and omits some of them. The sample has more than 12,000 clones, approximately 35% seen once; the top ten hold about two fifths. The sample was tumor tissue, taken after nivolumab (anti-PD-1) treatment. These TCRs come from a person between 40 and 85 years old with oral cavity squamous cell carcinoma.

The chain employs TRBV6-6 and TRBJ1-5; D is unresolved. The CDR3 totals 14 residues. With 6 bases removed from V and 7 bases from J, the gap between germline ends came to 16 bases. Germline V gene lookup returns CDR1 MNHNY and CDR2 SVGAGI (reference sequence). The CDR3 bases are TGTGCCAGCAGACGGTCCCTAAGTGTACAGCCCCAGCATTTT. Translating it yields CASRRSLSVQPQHF.

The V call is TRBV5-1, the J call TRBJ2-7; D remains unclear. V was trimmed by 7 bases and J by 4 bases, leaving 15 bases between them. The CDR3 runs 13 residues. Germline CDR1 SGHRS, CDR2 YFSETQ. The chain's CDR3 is CASDGPVYYEQYF. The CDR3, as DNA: TGCGCCAGCGACGGGCCAGTGTATTACGAGCAGTACTTC.

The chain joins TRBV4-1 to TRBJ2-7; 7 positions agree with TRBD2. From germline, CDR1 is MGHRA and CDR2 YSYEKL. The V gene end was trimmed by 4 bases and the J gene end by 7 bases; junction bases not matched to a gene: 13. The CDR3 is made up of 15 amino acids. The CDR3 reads CASSRSPGAAGEQYF. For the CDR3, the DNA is TGCGCCAGCAGCCGATCACCCGGGGCAGCGGGAGAGCAGTACTTC.

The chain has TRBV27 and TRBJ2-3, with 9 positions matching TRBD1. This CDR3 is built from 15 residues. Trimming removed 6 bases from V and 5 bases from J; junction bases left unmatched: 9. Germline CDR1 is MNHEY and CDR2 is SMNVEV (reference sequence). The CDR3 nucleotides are TGTGCCAGCAGGGTTACAGGGGGCGATTTAGATACGCAGTATTTT. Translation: CASRVTGGDLDTQYF.